This T cell receptor (beta chain) was documented in a study of cytomegalovirus exposure and HLA in healthy donors. Study conclusions and caveats: Cytomegalovirus association was listed for about 160 TCR beta chains. Serostatus for CMV was the only available immune exposure information. Both high specificity and high sensitivity reportedly marked the classifier's diagnosis of cytomegalovirus status.

For this clone: As yet, its antigen is unknown.

V shed 3 bases and J 4 bases; nucleotides not matched to a gene: 4. CDR1 MNHEY and CDR2 SMNVEV come from the germline V gene (reference sequence). This CDR3 is built from 14 residues. Primers included in the PCR were 60 Vbeta and 13 Jbeta primers. Here immunoSEQ multiplex PCR was the method, and the copy in TCRdb shows in-frame clones only, minus some. The table shows 100,000 to 150,000 clones, with approximately 79% occurring only once. The source material was PBMCs. The TCR was taken from a man aged 50 to 60 in good health and CMV-seropositive. This rearrangement joins TRBV27 to TRBJ1-1; 8 bases line up with TRBD1. The CDR3 DNA follows: TGTGCCAGCAGTTTGGGGCAGGGGGCCACTGAAGCTTTCTTT. Its translation is CASSLGQGATEAFF.